The 17 T cell receptor beta chains below all came from one sample that was sequenced in a study of blood T cells in healthy people across ages. Together with a sample-barcoded 5' primer, a J-beta primer mix was included in a second PCR lasting roughly 6 to 12 cycles. Using its own MiXCR run on the 5' RACE reads, TCRdb lists one record per CDR3 protein. The sample lists 890,000 or so distinct CDR3 sequences, under 80% seen once, with 25% to 30% in the top ten. Sequenced input: blood. The origin of the receptors is a man aged 30 to 45 in good health.

This chain links TRBV5-1 with TRBJ2-1; D is ambiguous. The ends were cut back, 4 bases at V and 9 bases at J, with 14 bases in the middle. This CDR3 region has 13 residues. CDR1 SGHRS and CDR2 YFSETQ come from the germline V gene. The CDR3: CASSVNTVSEQFF. The CDR3 DNA reads as TGCGCCAGCAGCGTGAATACAGTCAGTGAGCAGTTCTTC.

This clonotype was seen just once. J is TRBJ1-2 and V is TRBV20-1; D not certain. Trimming removed 3 bases from V and 5 bases from J, with 16 bases in between. This CDR3 has 14 residues. The germline CDR1 and CDR2 sequences are DFQATT and SNEGSKA (reference sequence). In DNA, the CDR3 is TGCAGTGCTAGCGGTCATCCCACAAGTTATGGCTACACCTTC. It yields the protein CSASGHPTSYGYTF.

The rearrangement links TRBV20-1 to TRBJ2-1, with 7 nucleotides matching TRBD1. This CDR3 spans 14 amino acids. Trimming took 0 bases from V and 5 from J; bases not matched to a gene: 4. Looked up from germline, CDR1 is DFQATT and CDR2 is SNEGSKA (reference sequence). The CDR3: CSARETTGDNEQFF. The DNA for the CDR3 is TGCAGTGCTAGAGAGACAACAGGGGACAATGAGCAGTTCTTC.

This clonotype was seen more than once but under ten times. The chain carries TRBV2 and TRBJ1-2; D not certain. The germline V gene encodes CDR1 SNHLY and CDR2 FYNNEI. The V and J ends lost 1 base and 5 bases respectively, with 5 bases between them. The CDR3 consists of 12 residues. CDR3 DNA sequence: TGTGCCAGCAGTGAAGAGGGTTATGGCTACACCTTC. Residues: CASSEEGYGYTF.

This chain's CDR3 is CASSLWAVQETQYF. The CDR3 coding sequence is TGTGCCAGCAGTTTATGGGCAGTTCAAGAGACCCAGTACTTC. The rearrangement joins TRBV28 to TRBJ2-5; no firm D call. The ends were cut back, 0 bases at V and 2 bases at J, with 7 bases in the middle. The CDR3 totals 14 residues. From germline, CDR1 is MDHEN and CDR2 SYDVKM.

This clonotype was counted between two and nine times. The J gene is TRBJ2-4, the V gene TRBV7-2; unclear D gene. Matching the DNA end better, TRBJ2-7 makes the J call doubtful. The CDR3 totals 11 residues. The germline V gene has CDR1 SGHTA and CDR2 FQGNSA. The CDR3 nucleotides are TGTGCCAGCAGCTTTACGAACGAGCAGTACTTC. This translates into CASSFTNEQYF.

This rearrangement joins TRBV5-6 to TRBJ1-2; D perhaps matches TRBD1 (5 bases). CDR1 and CDR2 from the germline V gene are SGHDT and YYEEEE. This CDR3 spans 15 amino acids. Trimming stripped 6 bases from V and 4 bases from J, with 19 bases between. The CDR3 is CASIGTIDRPYGYTF. CDR3 coding DNA: TGTGCCAGCATCGGAACCATCGACAGACCCTATGGCTACACCTTC. Full variable domain (remainder filled in from reference TRBV5-6 and TRBJ1-2): DAGVTQSPTHLIKTRGQQVTLRCSPKSGHDTVSWYQQALGQGPQFIFQYYEEEERQRGNFPDRFSGHQFPNYSSELNVNALLLGDSALYLCASIGTIDRPYGYTFGSGTRLTVV.

As DNA, the CDR3 is TGCGCCAGCAGCTCCCCCGGGACAGGGATCTACGAGCAGTACTTC. Residues: CASSSPGTGIYEQYF. The rearrangement uses TRBV5-1 and TRBJ2-7; 9 bases are shared with TRBD1. The CDR3 is 15 residues long. The ends lost 3 bases at V and 3 bases at J; junction bases unmatched: 7. Germline V gives CDR1 SGHRS, CDR2 YFSETQ.

The gene calls are TRBV14 and TRBJ2-2; no firm D call. Deletions cut 4 bases from V and 4 bases from J, with 16 bases between. The CDR3 length is 16 residues. Germline values: CDR1 SGHDN, CDR2 FVKESK. The DNA for the CDR3 is TGTGCCAGCAGCCCCGGCGGTCGTTGGGGCACCGGGGAGCTGTTTTTT. Residues: CASSPGGRWGTGELFF.

V usage is TRBV4-3 and J usage is TRBJ1-6, with D possibly matching TRBD1 (5 bases). Trimming left V 0 bases short and J 7 bases short, with 10 bases between. The CDR3 spans 15 residues. Per the germline V gene, CDR1 is LGHNA and CDR2 is YSLEER. The CDR3 loop reads CASSQDTGKNSPLHF. CDR3 DNA sequence: TGCGCCAGCAGCCAAGACACAGGAAAGAATTCACCCCTCCACTTT.

Notes on this clonotype: It may be a read error: a sequence one base away is much more abundant. The rearrangement links TRBV4-3 to TRBJ1-5; possible D gene TRBD1, 5 bases. V lost 1 base and J lost 7, with 11 bases in between. Germline loops: CDR1 LGHNA, CDR2 YSLEER. The CDR3 has 14 amino acids. In DNA, the CDR3 is TGCGCCAGCAGCCAAGGTCATAGGGGACAGCCCCAGCATTTT. It specifies CASSQGHRGQPQHF.

The chain carries TRBV15 and TRBJ2-1; the match to TRBD1 covers 8 bases. V lost 0 bases to trimming and J lost 9 bases; unmatched junction nucleotides: 7. CDR1 and CDR2 from the germline V gene are LNHNV and YYDKDF (reference sequence). The CDR3 extends over 15 amino acids. CDR3 sequence (DNA): TGTGCCACCAGCAGAGATCTGGGACAGGTCGGTGAGCAGTTCTTC. Translated: CATSRDLGQVGEQFF.

This clonotype has just one count. This chain uses TRBV12-3 or TRBV12-4 with TRBJ2-7; D ambiguous. The J call may be faulty, since TRBJ2-5 better matches the DNA end. The CDR3 has 14 amino acids. The CDR3 nucleotides read TGTGCCAGCAGTTTCCATGCTCGGCTGGAGACCCAGTACTTC. Translated, it gives CASSFHARLETQYF.

This clonotype has just a few counts. This sequence joins TRBV24-1 and TRBJ2-3; D gene uncertain. V lost 4 bases and J lost 4, with 14 bases in between. Germline V gives CDR1 KGHDR, CDR2 SFDVKD. The CDR3 has 15 amino acids. In DNA form, the CDR3 reads TGTGCCACCAGTGAAACTCAGACTTCGGCAGATACGCAGTATTTT. Protein: CATSETQTSADTQYF.

The genes are TRBV29-1 and TRBJ1-2; TRBD1 matches 8 bases. CDR1 SQVTM and CDR2 ANQGSEA come from the germline V gene. V lost 4 bases to trimming and J lost 7 bases; unmatched junction nucleotides: 17. The CDR3 loop spans 16 amino acids. The CDR3 nucleotides are TGCAGCGTTGCAGAAACGGGACAGGAGCGCGTTGGTGGCTACACCTTC. It codes for CSVAETGQERVGGYTF.

The chain joins TRBV6-5 to TRBJ2-3; no definite D call. Per germline, CDR1 MNHEY and CDR2 SVGAGI. Trimming stripped 2 bases from V and 5 bases from J, with 11 bases between. The CDR3 is made up of 14 amino acids. The CDR3 sequence: CASSYGSTKDTQYF. The CDR3 DNA reads TGTGCCAGCAGTTACGGTAGCACCAAAGATACGCAGTATTTT.

The rearrangement joins TRBV7-2 to TRBJ2-3, with 9 bases identical to TRBD2. The CDR3 is 17 residues long. CDR1 is SGHTA and CDR2 is FQGNSA in the germline V gene. Losses at the gene ends were 3 bases for V and 2 bases for J; bases not matched to a gene: 9. CDR3 sequence: CASSFYSSGAHTDTQYF. As DNA, the CDR3 is TGTGCCAGCAGCTTCTATTCTAGCGGGGCCCACACAGATACGCAGTATTTT.